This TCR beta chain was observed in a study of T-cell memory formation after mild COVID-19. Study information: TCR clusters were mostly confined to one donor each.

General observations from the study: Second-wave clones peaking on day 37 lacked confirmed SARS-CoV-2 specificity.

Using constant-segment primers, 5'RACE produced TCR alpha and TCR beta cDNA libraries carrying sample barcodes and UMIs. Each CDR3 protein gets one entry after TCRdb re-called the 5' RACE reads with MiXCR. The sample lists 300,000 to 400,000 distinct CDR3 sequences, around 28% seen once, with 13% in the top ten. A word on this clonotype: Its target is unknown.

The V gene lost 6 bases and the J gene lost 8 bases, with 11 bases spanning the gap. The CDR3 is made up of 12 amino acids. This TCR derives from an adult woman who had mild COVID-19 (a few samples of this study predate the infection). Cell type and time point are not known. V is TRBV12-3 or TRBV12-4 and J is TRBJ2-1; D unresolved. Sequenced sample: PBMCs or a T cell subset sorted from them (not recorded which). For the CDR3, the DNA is TGTGCCAGCAGGATTACGTGGGATGAGCAGTTCTTC. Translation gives CASRITWDEQFF.